The T cell receptor beta chain described here comes from a study of control samples from healthy donors and cancer patients. Clones were sequenced by immunoSEQ multiplex PCR, and TCRdb holds only the in-frame ones, with some missing. The sample comprises fewer than 60,000 clones, approximately 86% of which are singletons, and roughly 2.8% rests with the top ten. Germline lookup yields CDR1 GTSNPN and CDR2 SVGIG (reference sequence). The CDR3 is made up of 14 amino acids. V trimming: 3 bases; J trimming: 7 bases; junction bases outside the gene matches: 8. The V and J genes are TRBV30 and TRBJ1-4; 7 bases agree with TRBD1. Sequences were obtained from PBMCs. This TCR was sampled from a woman aged 45-65 years with lung cancer. CDR3 residues: CAWRRQGGGEKLFF. In DNA form, the CDR3 reads TGTGCCTGGAGGAGACAGGGAGGAGGTGAAAAACTGTTTTTT.